A selection of T cell receptor beta chains follows, all from one sample in a study of T cell responses to AZD1222 COVID-19 vaccine. Libraries were prepared by immunoSEQ multiplex PCR; TCRdb keeps only in-frame clonotypes and omits some of them. The top ten hold almost 5.5% of the sample, which has 120,000 or so clones, more than 80% seen once. Here the sequenced sample was peripheral blood, taken on day 0 of AZD1222 vaccination. These receptors all stem from an adult in good health. CDR3s include the opening cysteine and the closing phenylalanine or tryptophan. Each record gives: V gene, D gene, clone size, J gene, CDR3 protein, CDR3 DNA. A D gene is named only where the DNA matches it firmly. Clone size is given for some rows only: seen once, a few or many times, or a class if the clone is expanded.

TRBV5-5	TRBD2	.	TRBJ2-7	CASSPAWGGYEQYF	TGTGCCAGCAGCCCGGCGTGGGGGGGCTACGAGCAGTACTTC
TRBV4-2	.	.	TRBJ1-2	CASSQEGGNYGYTF	TGTGCCAGCAGCCAAGAGGGGGGTAACTATGGCTACACCTTC
TRBV21-1	.	.	TRBJ2-1	CASSKRRYSWDNEQFF	TGTGCCAGCAGCAAACGCCGCTACAGTTGGGACAATGAGCAGTTCTTC
TRBV30	.	.	TRBJ2-1	CAWLAGYNEQFF	TGTGCCTGGCTGGCGGGTTACAATGAGCAGTTCTTC
TRBV19	.	few	TRBJ1-2	CASSIAQEIYGYTF	TGTGCCAGTAGTATAGCACAGGAGATCTATGGCTACACCTTC
TRBV3-1/TRBV3-2	.	.	TRBJ2-3	CASSQVLGNTDTQYF	TGTGCCAGCAGCCAAGTATTGGGCAACACAGATACGCAGTATTTT
TRBV5-1	.	.	TRBJ1-1	CASSGSRTVNTEAFF	TGCGCCAGCAGTGGGTCCCGGACGGTGAACACTGAAGCTTTCTTT
TRBV29-1	.	once	TRBJ1-1	CSVEVGGRGRTEAFF	TGCAGCGTTGAAGTCGGGGGGCGAGGGAGAACTGAAGCTTTCTTT
TRBV3-1/TRBV3-2	.	.	TRBJ1-3	CASSPLPGAGNTIYF	TGTGCCAGCAGCCCTCTCCCAGGGGCTGGAAACACCATATATTTT
TRBV10-1	.	.	TRBJ1-2	CARQTYGYTF	TGCGCCCGACAAACTTATGGCTACACCTTC
TRBV2	.	.	TRBJ2-3	CASSEGGRATDTQYF	TGTGCCAGCAGTGAAGGGGGTCGGGCCACAGATACGCAGTATTTT
TRBV5-5	.	.	TRBJ1-1	CASSLAGLGTEAFF	TGTGCCAGCAGCTTGGCCGGTTTGGGTACTGAAGCTTTCTTT
TRBV11-2	TRBD2	.	TRBJ2-7	CATASGRSEQYF	TGTGCCACAGCTAGCGGGCGTAGTGAGCAGTACTTC
TRBV6-2/TRBV6-3	.	.	TRBJ1-1	CASSDRPSGTEAFF	TGTGCCAGCAGTGATCGACCCTCCGGCACTGAAGCTTTCTTT
TRBV11-2	TRBD1	.	TRBJ1-4	CASSFSTGSSEKLFF	TGTGCCAGCAGCTTTTCGACAGGGAGTAGCGAAAAACTGTTTTTT
TRBV7-9	.	.	TRBJ1-4	CASSLTVSRAGEKLFF	TGTGCCAGCAGCTTAACAGTGAGCAGGGCGGGTGAAAAACTGTTTTTT
TRBV2	.	.	TRBJ1-6	CASSEPNSPLHF	TGTGCCAGCAGTGAACCGAATTCACCCCTCCACTTT
TRBV29-1	TRBD1	.	TRBJ1-2	CSVGTAIYGYTF	TGCAGCGTCGGGACAGCCATCTATGGCTACACCTTC
TRBV9	.	.	TRBJ1-2	CASSVAGDGYTF	TGTGCCAGCAGCGTAGCAGGGGACGGCTACACCTTC
TRBV12-5	TRBD2	.	TRBJ2-1	CASASPSGSRWSYNEQFF	TGTGCTAGTGCGTCCCCTAGCGGGAGTAGGTGGTCCTACAATGAGCAGTTCTTC
TRBV9	.	.	TRBJ2-3	CASSPSTVLLSTDTQYF	TGTGCCAGCAGCCCCTCGACGGTCCTTCTTAGCACAGATACGCAGTATTTT
TRBV7-9	.	.	TRBJ1-6	CASTPDGHSTPLHF	TGTGCCAGCACCCCGGACGGTCATTCAACACCCCTCCACTTT
TRBV5-6	.	.	TRBJ1-1	CASSLRVREAFF	TGTGCCAGCAGCTTGAGGGTCCGAGAAGCTTTCTTT
TRBV30	.	.	TRBJ2-3	CAWGLSTDTQYF	TGTGCCTGGGGGCTAAGCACAGATACGCAGTATTTT
TRBV4-2	.	.	TRBJ1-6	CASSDNHNSPLHF	TGTGCCAGCAGCGACAACCATAATTCACCCCTCCACTTT
TRBV5-1	.	.	TRBJ2-7	CASSRVAGTAHEQYF	TGCGCCAGCAGCCGCGTGGCGGGAACCGCCCACGAGCAGTACTTC
TRBV2	.	.	TRBJ1-2	CASSGTSFGNGYTF	TGTGCCAGCAGTGGGACGTCGTTTGGTAATGGCTACACCTTC
TRBV9	.	.	TRBJ2-6	CASSAQSSGANVLTF	TGTGCCAGCAGCGCCCAGAGCTCTGGGGCCAACGTCCTGACTTTC
TRBV4-2	.	.	TRBJ2-7	CASSQGLGDYEQYF	TGTGCCAGCAGCCAAGGACTGGGCGACTACGAGCAGTACTTC
TRBV6-2/TRBV6-3	TRBD1	.	TRBJ1-5	CASSSPIGTVNQPQHF	TGTGCCAGCAGCTCGCCGATTGGGACAGTCAATCAGCCCCAGCATTTT
TRBV30	TRBD2	.	TRBJ2-7	CAWSVGLAGAEQYF	TGTGCCTGGAGTGTAGGACTAGCGGGAGCCGAGCAGTACTTC
TRBV5-6	.	.	TRBJ2-7	CASSLSGVTTYEQYF	TGTGCCAGCAGCTTGTCAGGCGTTACCACCTACGAGCAGTACTTC
TRBV5-5	.	.	TRBJ1-3	CASSFFTGGNTIYF	TGTGCCAGCAGCTTTTTCACAGGAGGAAACACCATATATTTT
TRBV30	TRBD1	.	TRBJ2-7	CAFTGAISSYEQYF	TGTGCCTTCACAGGGGCAATCAGCTCCTACGAGCAGTACTTC
TRBV4-2	TRBD2	.	TRBJ2-1	CASSQRGLAGLNEQFF	TGTGCCAGCAGCCAACGAGGACTAGCGGGATTAAATGAGCAGTTCTTC
TRBV28	TRBD1	.	TRBJ1-4	CASSLLGTGERGEKLFF	TGTGCCAGCAGTTTATTAGGGACAGGGGAGCGCGGAGAAAAACTGTTTTTT
TRBV10-1	.	.	TRBJ2-5	CASSESTLGLASETQYF	TGCGCCAGCAGTGAGTCGACTCTTGGTTTAGCGAGCGAGACCCAGTACTTC
TRBV27	TRBD1	once	TRBJ2-5	CASSSPDRPLRPSQETQYF	TGTGCCAGCAGTTCCCCGGACAGGCCCCTACGACCTTCCCAAGAGACCCAGTACTTC
TRBV19	TRBD1	few	TRBJ2-7	CASKDRDHEQYF	TGTGCCAGCAAAGACAGGGACCACGAGCAGTACTTC
TRBV2	.	once	TRBJ2-6	CASSGQISGANVLTF	TGTGCCAGCAGTGGACAGATCTCTGGGGCCAACGTCCTGACTTTC
TRBV7-9	TRBD1	medium-sized	TRBJ2-7	CASSFDRGYEQYF	TGTGCCAGCAGCTTTGACAGGGGATACGAGCAGTACTTC
TRBV10-3	.	.	TRBJ1-2	CAISGRGSMINYGYTF	TGTGCCATCAGTGGGAGGGGCAGTATGATCAACTATGGCTACACCTTC
TRBV9	.	.	TRBJ2-7	CASSDGNKEYEQYF	TGTGCCAGCAGCGACGGCAATAAGGAGTACGAGCAGTACTTC
TRBV2	.	.	TRBJ2-7	CASTAVRTYEQYF	TGTGCCAGCACTGCGGTCAGGACCTACGAGCAGTACTTC
TRBV24-1	.	.	TRBJ1-2	CATSIRVRGYTF	TGTGCCACCAGTATACGGGTCCGCGGCTACACCTTC
TRBV18	.	.	TRBJ1-2	CASSPDRANYGYTF	TGTGCCAGCTCACCAGACAGAGCAAACTATGGCTACACCTTC
TRBV11-2	TRBD2	.	TRBJ2-5	CASSLGTSGSQETQYF	TGTGCCAGCAGCCTTGGGACTAGCGGGAGTCAAGAGACCCAGTACTTC
TRBV14	.	.	TRBJ1-2	CASSQAFHGYTF	TGTGCCAGCAGCCAAGCGTTCCATGGCTACACCTTC
TRBV12-5	TRBD1	.	TRBJ1-1	CASGLAQATGVGEAFF	TGTGCTAGTGGTTTGGCCCAAGCGACAGGGGTGGGTGAAGCTTTCTTT
TRBV6-6	TRBD2	.	TRBJ2-7	CASSYAILAGGWEYF	TGTGCCAGCAGTTACGCCATCCTAGCGGGAGGCTGGGAGTACTTC